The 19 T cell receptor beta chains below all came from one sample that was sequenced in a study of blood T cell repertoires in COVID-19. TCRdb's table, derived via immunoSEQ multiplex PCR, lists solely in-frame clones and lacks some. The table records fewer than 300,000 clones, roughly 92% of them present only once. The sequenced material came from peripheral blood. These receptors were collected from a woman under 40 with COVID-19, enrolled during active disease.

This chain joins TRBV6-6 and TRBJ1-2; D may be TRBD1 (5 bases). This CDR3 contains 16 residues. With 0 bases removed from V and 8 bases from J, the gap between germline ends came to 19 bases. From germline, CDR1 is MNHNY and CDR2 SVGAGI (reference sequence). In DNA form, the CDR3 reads TGTGCCAGCAGTTACTCGAGGGGAGGCAGTTCGATCGGCTACACCTTC. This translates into CASSYSRGGSSIGYTF.

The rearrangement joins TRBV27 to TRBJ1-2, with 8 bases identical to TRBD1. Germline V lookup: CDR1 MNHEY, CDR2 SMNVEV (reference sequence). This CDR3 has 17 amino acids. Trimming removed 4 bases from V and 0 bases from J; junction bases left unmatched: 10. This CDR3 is CASSSTQGAAPNYGYTF. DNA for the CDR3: TGTGCCAGCAGTTCGACGCAGGGGGCCGCACCTAACTATGGCTACACCTTC.

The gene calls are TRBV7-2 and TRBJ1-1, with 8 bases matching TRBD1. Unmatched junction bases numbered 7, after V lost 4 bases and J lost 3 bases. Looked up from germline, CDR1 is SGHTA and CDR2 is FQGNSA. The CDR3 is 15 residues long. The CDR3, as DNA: TGTGCCAGCAGCTCCATTACAGGGGGTTACACTGAAGCTTTCTTT. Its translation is CASSSITGGYTEAFF.

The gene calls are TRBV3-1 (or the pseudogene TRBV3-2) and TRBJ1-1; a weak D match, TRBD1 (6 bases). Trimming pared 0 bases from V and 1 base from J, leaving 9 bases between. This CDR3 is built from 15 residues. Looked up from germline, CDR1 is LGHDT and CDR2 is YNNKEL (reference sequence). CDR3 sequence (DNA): TGTGCCAGCAGCCAAGATTGGGGGCGGAACACTGAAGCTTTCTTT. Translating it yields CASSQDWGRNTEAFF.

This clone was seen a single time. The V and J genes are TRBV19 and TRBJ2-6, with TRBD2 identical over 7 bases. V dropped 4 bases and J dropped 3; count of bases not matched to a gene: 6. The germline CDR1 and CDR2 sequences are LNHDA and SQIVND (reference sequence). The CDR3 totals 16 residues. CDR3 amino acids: CASSSGRAGGANVLTF. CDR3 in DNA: TGTGCCAGTAGTAGCGGGAGAGCGGGTGGGGCCAACGTCCTGACTTTC.

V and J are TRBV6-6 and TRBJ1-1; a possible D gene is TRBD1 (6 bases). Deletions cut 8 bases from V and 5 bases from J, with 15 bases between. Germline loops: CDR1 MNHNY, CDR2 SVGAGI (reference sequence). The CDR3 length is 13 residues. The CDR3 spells CASRSRGRTEAFF. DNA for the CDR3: TGTGCCAGCCGGTCGCGGGGGCGGACTGAAGCTTTCTTT.

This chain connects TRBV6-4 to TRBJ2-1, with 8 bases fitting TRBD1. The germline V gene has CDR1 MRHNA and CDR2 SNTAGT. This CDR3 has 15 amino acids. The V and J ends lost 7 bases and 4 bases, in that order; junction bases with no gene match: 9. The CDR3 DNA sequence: TGTGCCAGCATTAGAACAGGGGGAAGTTACAATGAGCAGTTCTTC. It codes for CASIRTGGSYNEQFF.

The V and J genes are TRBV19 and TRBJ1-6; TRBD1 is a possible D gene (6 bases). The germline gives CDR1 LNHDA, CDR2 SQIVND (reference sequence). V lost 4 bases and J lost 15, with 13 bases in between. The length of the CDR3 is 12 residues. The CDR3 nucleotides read TGTGCCAGTAGTAGCAGGGGAAATCACCTCCACTTT. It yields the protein CASSSRGNHLHF.

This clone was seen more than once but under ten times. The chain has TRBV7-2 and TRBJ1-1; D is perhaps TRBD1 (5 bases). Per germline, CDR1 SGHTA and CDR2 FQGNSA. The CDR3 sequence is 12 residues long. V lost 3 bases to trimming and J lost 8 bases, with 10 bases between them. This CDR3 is CASSFQGLEAFF. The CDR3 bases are TGTGCCAGCAGCTTCCAGGGCTTAGAAGCTTTCTTT.

CDR3 protein: CASSLQGGPYPDTQYF. The CDR3 bases are TGTGCCAGCAGCTTACAAGGCGGTCCTTACCCAGATACGCAGTATTTT. This sequence joins TRBV11-2 and TRBJ2-3, with D unclear. V was pared by 2 bases and J by 4 bases, with 16 bases between. Germline CDR1 is SGHAT and CDR2 is FQNNGV. The CDR3 contains 16 residues.

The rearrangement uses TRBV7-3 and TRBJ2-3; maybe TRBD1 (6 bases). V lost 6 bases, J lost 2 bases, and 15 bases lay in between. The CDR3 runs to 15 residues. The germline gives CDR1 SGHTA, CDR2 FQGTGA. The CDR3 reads CASSIQGINTDTQYF. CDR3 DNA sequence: TGTGCCAGCAGTATACAGGGAATTAACACAGATACGCAGTATTTT.

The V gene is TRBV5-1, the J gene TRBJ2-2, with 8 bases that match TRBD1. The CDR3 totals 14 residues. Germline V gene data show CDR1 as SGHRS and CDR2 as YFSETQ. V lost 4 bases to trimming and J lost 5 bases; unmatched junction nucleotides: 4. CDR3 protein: CASSPDRGTGELFF. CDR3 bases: TGCGCCAGCAGCCCCGACAGGGGTACCGGGGAGCTGTTTTTT.

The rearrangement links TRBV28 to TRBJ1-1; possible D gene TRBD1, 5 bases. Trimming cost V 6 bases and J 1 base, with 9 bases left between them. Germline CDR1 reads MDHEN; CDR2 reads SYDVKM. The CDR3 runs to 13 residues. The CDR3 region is CASSRDWNTEAFF. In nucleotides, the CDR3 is TGTGCCAGCAGCCGGGACTGGAACACTGAAGCTTTCTTT.

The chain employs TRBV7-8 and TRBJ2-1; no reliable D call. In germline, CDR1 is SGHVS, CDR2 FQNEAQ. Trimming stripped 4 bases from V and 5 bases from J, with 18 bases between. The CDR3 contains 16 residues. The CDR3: CASSSPPNPTNNEQFF. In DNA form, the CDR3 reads TGTGCCAGCAGCTCACCCCCAAACCCCACTAACAATGAGCAGTTCTTC.

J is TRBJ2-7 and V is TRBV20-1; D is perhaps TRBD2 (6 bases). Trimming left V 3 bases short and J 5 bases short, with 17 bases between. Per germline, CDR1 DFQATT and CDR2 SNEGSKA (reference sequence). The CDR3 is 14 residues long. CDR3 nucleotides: TGCAGTGCTAGTTTTGGCGGGACGGGCGACGAGCAGTACTTC. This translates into CSASFGGTGDEQYF.

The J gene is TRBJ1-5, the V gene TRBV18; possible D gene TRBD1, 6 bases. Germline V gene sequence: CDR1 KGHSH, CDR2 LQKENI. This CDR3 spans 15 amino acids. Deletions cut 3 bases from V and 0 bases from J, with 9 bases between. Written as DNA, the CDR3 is TGTGCCAGCTCACCCCAGGGGTATAGCAATCAGCCCCAGCATTTT. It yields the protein CASSPQGYSNQPQHF. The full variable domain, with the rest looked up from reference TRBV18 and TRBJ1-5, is NAGVMQNPRHLVRRRGQEARLRCSPMKGHSHVYWYRQLPEEGLKFMVYLQKENIIDESGMPKERFSAEFPKEGPSILRIQQVVRGDSAAYFCASSPQGYSNQPQHFGDGTRLSIL.

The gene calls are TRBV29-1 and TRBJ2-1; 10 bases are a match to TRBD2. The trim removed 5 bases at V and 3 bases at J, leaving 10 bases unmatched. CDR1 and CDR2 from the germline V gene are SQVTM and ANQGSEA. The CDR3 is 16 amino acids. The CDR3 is CSVQINLAGGYNEQFF. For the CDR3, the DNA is TGCAGCGTTCAGATAAACTTAGCGGGAGGCTACAATGAGCAGTTCTTC.

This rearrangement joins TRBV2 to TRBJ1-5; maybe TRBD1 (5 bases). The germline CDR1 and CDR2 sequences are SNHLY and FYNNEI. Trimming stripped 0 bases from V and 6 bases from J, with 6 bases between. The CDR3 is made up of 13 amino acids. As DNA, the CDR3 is TGTGCCAGCAGTGAAGCGGGGGGTCAGCCCCAGCATTTT. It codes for CASSEAGGQPQHF.

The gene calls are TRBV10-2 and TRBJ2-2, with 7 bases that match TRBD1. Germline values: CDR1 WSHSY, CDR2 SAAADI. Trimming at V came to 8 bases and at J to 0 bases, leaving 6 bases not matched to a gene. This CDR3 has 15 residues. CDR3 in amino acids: CASEGDRPNTGELFF. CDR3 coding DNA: TGCGCCAGCGAAGGGGACAGACCGAACACCGGGGAGCTGTTTTTT.